The table lists the clone carrying this TCR beta chain with a few counts. Reverse transcription of about 0.45 to 1 ug RNA was performed with random hexamers. TCRdb re-derived calls from the immunoSEQ multiplex PCR reads in MiXCR, one entry per CDR3 protein. This table has approximately 150,000 distinct CDR3 sequences, roughly 80% appearing once. This sample was included in a study of CD8 T cells in Susac syndrome. V dropped 6 bases and J dropped 7 bases, with 19 bases sitting between them. Germline assignment: CDR1 LNHDA and CDR2 SQIVND (reference sequence). The length of the CDR3 is 15 residues. Input material: CD8+ T cells from PBMCs. The source is a human donor with multiple sclerosis. J is TRBJ2-1 and V is TRBV19; TRBD1 is a possible D gene (6 bases). The CDR3 DNA sequence: TGTGCCAGTAGGAAAAACAGGGAGCCCCGTAATGAGCAGTTCTTC. Its protein is CASRKNREPRNEQFF.